The present TCR beta chain was sequenced within a study of T-cell reconstitution after alpha-beta-depleted transplantation in children. As it was prepared, the TCRbeta library received unique molecular identifiers. In TCRdb, the PCR reads were re-called with MiXCR into one record per CDR3 protein. This repertoire shows around 400,000 distinct CDR3 sequences, roughly 22% found once; its top ten account for 3.8%. The CDR3 is 15 amino acids. Losses at the gene ends were 4 bases for V and 1 base for J; bases not matched to a gene: 8. Germline V lookup: CDR1 SQVTM, CDR2 ANQGSEA. The chain has TRBV29-1 and TRBJ2-3; 7 bases fit TRBD2. The material sequenced was PBMCs from the stem cell graft donor, taken from the stem cell graft. This clonotype was obtained from a human donor who donated a stem cell graft to a child with acute myeloid leukemia. The DNA of the CDR3 is TGCAGCGTTGGCCCTGGCGGGAGTGGCACAGATACGCAGTATTTT. Amino acid sequence: CSVGPGGSGTDTQYF.